What follows is one T cell receptor (beta chain) and its context. No antigen is known for it. Sequenced patients had shown CD8+CD57+ cell expansion by flow cytometry. Patients had received no therapy at the time of blood sampling. The use of genomic DNA as template underpinned the TCR beta VDJ and CDR3 profiling. TCRdb redid the calling of the reads with MiXCR, one entry per CDR3 protein. This repertoire shows approximately 190,000 distinct CDR3 sequences, 48% found once; its top ten account for around 8.8%. The data stem from a study of CD8+CD57+ T cells in acquired aplastic anemia. Trimming shortened V by 6 bases and J by 0 bases, and 11 bases separated the two germline ends. The germline CDR1 and CDR2 sequences are LNHNV and YYDKDF (reference sequence). This CDR3 is 14 amino acids long. Study-wide points: Patients versus controls showed no significant CD8+ Simpson's diversity difference.

This chain links TRBV15 with TRBJ1-2, with no clear D. The material sequenced was sorted CD4+, CD8+, or CD8+CD57+ T cells (not recorded which) from PBMCs. The sequence derives from a human donor with aplastic anemia. In DNA form, the CDR3 reads TGTGCCACCAGTCACGGGGTGACTAACTATGGCTACACCTTC. It yields the protein CATSHGVTNYGYTF.